The clone carrying this TCR beta chain was observed many times. Antigen: not known. This sample was included in a study of T-cell reconstitution after alpha-beta-depleted transplantation in children. Study observations and caveats: At around two months after transplant, the alpha-beta T cells were reportedly derived from several hundred expanded clones that came from non-depleted graft cells. T cells produced anew were the main source of T-cell counts and diversity one year after transplant. Certain patients had high TCRbeta diversity at day 60, and it came from recipient T cells and thymic progenitors that survived.

The CDR3 spans 13 residues. J gave up 9 bases and V 3 bases, and 7 bases lay outside the gene matches. Germline V gene data show CDR1 as DFQATT and CDR2 as SNEGSKA (reference sequence). Unique molecular identifiers featured in how the TCRbeta library was prepared. MiXCR, run by TCRdb on the PCR reads, gives a single entry per CDR3 protein. The repertoire holds roughly 100,000 distinct CDR3 sequences, 6% seen once, with about 6% in the top ten. This sequence joins TRBV20-1 and TRBJ2-1; 8 bases align to TRBD2. Sequencing was performed on PBMCs, mostly from graft donor cells, taken 60 days after TCRalphabeta/CD19-depleted stem cell transplant. This clonotype was obtained from a female patient aged 2 to 10 who had a stem cell transplant for Fanconi anemia, so the T cells may come from the graft donor. The CDR3 DNA follows: TGCAGTGCTAGCGGGAGGGCCTACGGTGAGCAGTTCTTC. It translates to CSASGRAYGEQFF.